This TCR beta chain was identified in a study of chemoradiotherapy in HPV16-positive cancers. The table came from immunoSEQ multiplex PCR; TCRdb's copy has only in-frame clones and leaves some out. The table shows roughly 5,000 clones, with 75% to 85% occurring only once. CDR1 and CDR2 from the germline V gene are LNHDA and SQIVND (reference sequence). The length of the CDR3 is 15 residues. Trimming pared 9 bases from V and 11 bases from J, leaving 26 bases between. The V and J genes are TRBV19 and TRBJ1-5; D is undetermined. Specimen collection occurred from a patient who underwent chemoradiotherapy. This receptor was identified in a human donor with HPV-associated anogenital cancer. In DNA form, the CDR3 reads TGTGCCAGACCGCATTGGGGTATAGGGCAATCAGCCCAGCATTTT. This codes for CARPHWGIGQSAQHF.